These 3 T cell receptor beta chains came from one sample sequenced in a study of CD8 T cells in ankylosing spondylitis. Their antigens are not known. Whole-study results and caveats: Roughly eight highly homologous variants formed a TCR beta motif that appeared characteristic of ankylosing spondylitis blood.

A single record per CDR3 protein comes from TCRdb applying MiXCR to the 5' RACE reads. This table has fewer than 550,000 distinct CDR3 sequences, less than 6% appearing once. Sequences were obtained from blood, either unsorted or a sorted T cell fraction (not recorded which). The receptors shown here come from a male donor with ankylosing spondylitis.

This clonotype has at least ten counts. The V call is TRBV11-2, the J call TRBJ1-2; 7 nucleotides agree with TRBD1. Per germline, CDR1 SGHAT and CDR2 FQNNGV. V gave up 2 bases and J gave up 8 bases; unmatched junction bases: 11. This CDR3 contains 15 residues. CDR3 protein: CASSLTGQDLGGYTF. The CDR3 nucleotides are TGTGCCAGCAGCTTAACCGGACAGGACCTGGGAGGCTACACCTTC.

This clonotype was recorded a few times. V is TRBV20-1 and J is TRBJ2-5; 13 positions match TRBD2. The germline V gene encodes CDR1 DFQATT and CDR2 SNEGSKA (reference sequence). V lost 4 bases to trimming and J lost 5 bases; unmatched junction nucleotides: 7. The CDR3 has 15 amino acids. Here the CDR3 reads CSANGLAGDLETQYF. As DNA, the CDR3 is TGCAGTGCTAATGGACTAGCGGGAGATCTGGAGACCCAGTACTTC.

This clonotype showed up many times. The chain joins TRBV10-3 to TRBJ1-1, with 7 nucleotides matching TRBD1. Germline CDR1 reads ENHRY; CDR2 reads SYGVKD. The CDR3 sequence is 18 residues long. V lost 3 bases, J lost 0 bases, and 13 bases stayed unmatched. CDR3 in DNA: TGTGCCATCAGTGAATGGTCCGGGGCAGGGGGTTTGAACACTGAAGCTTTCTTT. Protein product: CAISEWSGAGGLNTEAFF.